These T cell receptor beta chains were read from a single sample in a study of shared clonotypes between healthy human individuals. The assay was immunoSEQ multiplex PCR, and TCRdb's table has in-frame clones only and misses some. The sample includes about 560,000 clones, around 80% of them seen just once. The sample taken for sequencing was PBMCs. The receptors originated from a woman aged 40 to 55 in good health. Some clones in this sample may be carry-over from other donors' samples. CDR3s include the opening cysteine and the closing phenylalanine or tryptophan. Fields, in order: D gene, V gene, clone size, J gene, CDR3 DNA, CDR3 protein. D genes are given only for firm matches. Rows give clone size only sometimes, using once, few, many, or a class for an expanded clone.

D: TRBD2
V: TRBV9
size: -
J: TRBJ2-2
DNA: TGTGCCAGCTCCGGGCCACTAGCGGGAGGTTCCGGGGAGCTGTTTTTT
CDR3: CASSGPLAGGSGELFF

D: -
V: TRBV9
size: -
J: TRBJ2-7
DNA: TGTGCCAGCAGCGAGGGGCAGGGGAGCGAGCAGTACTTC
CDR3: CASSEGQGSEQYF

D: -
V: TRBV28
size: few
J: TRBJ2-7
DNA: TGTGCCAGCGGGGATCTTGGGGCCGGACCCTACGAGCAGTACTTC
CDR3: CASGDLGAGPYEQYF

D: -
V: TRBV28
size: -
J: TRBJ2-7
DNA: TGTGCCAGCAGTTCTAGGTGGGGTGGGCTAACCTACGAGCAGTACTTC
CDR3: CASSSRWGGLTYEQYF

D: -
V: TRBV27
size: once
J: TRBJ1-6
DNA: TGTGCCAGCAGGACCGACAGAACCAGCTCCTATAATTCACCCCTCCACTTT
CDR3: CASRTDRTSSYNSPLHF

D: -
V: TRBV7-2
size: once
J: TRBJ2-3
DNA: TGTGCCAGCAGCTTAGATCGAATAAGCACAGATACGCAGTATTTT
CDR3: CASSLDRISTDTQYF

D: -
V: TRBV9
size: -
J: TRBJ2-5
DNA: TGTGCCAGCAGCTTCCGGGGTAGCATGGAGACCCAGTACTTC
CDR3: CASSFRGSMETQYF

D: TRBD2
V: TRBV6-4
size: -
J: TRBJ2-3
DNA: TGTGCCAGCAGTGAAGGTCTAGCGGGAGGAGAAGATACGCAGTATTTT
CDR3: CASSEGLAGGEDTQYF

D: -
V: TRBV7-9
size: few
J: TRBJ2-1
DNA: TGTGCCAGCAGCTTAGCGCCGGGGAGCTCCTACAATGAGCAGTTCTTC
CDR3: CASSLAPGSSYNEQFF

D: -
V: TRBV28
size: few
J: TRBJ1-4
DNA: TGTGCCAGCAGTTTAATCAGGTCAAAACTGTTTTTT
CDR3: CASSLIRSKLFF

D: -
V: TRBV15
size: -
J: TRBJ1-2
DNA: TGCCACCAGCTTATATGTGGAAAGACCTATGGCTACACCTTC
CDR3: CHQLICGKTYGYTF

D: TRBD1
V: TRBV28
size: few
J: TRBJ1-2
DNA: TGTGCCAGCAGTCAAGCAGGGGGCTATGGCTACACCTTC
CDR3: CASSQAGGYGYTF

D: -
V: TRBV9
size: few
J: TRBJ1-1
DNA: TGTGCCAGCAGCGTAGTCCCCAGTAACACTGAAGCTTTCTTT
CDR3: CASSVVPSNTEAFF

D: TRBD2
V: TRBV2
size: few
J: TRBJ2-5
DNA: TGTGCCAGCATTTTCGGGAGGTCTGGGGAGACCCAGTACTTC
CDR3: CASIFGRSGETQYF

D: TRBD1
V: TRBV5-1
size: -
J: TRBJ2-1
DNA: TGCGCCAGCAGCGCCCCGGACAGGGCCTATGAGCAGTTCTTC
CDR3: CASSAPDRAYEQFF

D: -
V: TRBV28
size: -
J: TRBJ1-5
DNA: TGTGCCAGCAGCTCCCGCCGGGCCGAGAATCAGCCCCAGCATTTT
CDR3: CASSSRRAENQPQHF